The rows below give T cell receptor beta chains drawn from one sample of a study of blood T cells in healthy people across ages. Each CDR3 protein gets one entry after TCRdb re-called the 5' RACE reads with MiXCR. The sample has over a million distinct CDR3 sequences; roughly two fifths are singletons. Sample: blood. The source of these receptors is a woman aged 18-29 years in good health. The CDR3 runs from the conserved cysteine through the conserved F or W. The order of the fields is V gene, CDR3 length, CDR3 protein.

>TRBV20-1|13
CSATRPAGDEQFF
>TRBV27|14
CASSFRSAYNEQFF
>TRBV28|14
CASSLPDSNYGYTF
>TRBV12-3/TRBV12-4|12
CASRLAAYEQYF
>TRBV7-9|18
CASSLGPRRGPTYNEQYF
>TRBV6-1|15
CASSAWGARSNGYTF
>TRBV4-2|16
CASSQDRGTTQETQYF
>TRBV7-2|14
CASSSFGGTDTQYF
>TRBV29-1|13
CSVEGGNGYEQYF
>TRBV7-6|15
CASSPGLDHAGELFF
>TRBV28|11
CASSLQRVWHF
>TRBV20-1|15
CSAREPTGENTEAFF
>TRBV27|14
CASCPGARVSPLHF
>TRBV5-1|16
CASSLHTSGKEGTQYF
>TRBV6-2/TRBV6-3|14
CASTKQGPPYEQYF
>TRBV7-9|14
CASSAGLLNTEAFF
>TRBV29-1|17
CSAQRSTSGGFTGELFF
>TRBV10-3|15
CAISEREPTYNEQFF
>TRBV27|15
CASSFLGGPYNEQYF
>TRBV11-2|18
CASSPTNRRSGTGYEQYF
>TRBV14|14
CASERDREAYEQYF
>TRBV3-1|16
CASSHGAGEAYNEQYF
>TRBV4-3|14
CASSAVVSTDTQYF
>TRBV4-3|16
CASSQDIGQGNYGYTF
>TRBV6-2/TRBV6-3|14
CASSPSFGTRVKYF
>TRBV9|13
CASSPSGEGEQFF
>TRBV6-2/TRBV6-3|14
CASSTRGSSYEQYF
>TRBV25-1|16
CASLDSLTGGLDGYTF
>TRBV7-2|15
CASSLSTGRPDTQYF
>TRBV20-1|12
CSAPNRNTEAFF
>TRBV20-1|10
CSATLSGYTF
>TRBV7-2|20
CACSLFRLRLAGGPGNEQFF
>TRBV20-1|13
CSASFPRTDTQYF
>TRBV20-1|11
CSALWNEKLFF
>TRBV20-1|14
CSARLAGAPRTKYF
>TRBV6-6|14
CAGGASRGTDTQYF
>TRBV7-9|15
CASSLESGYSYEQYF
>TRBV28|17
CASCGTGDLGPFDEQYF
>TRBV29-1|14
CSVPRGGSQETQYF
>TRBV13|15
CASNPLRAVTGELFF
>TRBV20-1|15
CSARVGLALKGRQYF
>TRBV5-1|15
CASSLVISGETEQYF
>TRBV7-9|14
CASSYDRDYNEQFF
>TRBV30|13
CAWSVKGYQPQHF
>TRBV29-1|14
CSVVPRGIYNEQFF
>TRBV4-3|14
CASSHQSGSEGYTF